This TCR beta chain stems from a study of blood T cell repertoires in COVID-19. Study-level information: PBMCs, B-cell-depleted T cells, or T cells were the source of the cDNA or gDNA that made up the material.

With V trimmed by 5 bases and J by 7 bases, 14 bases remained unmatched. The CDR3 is made up of 16 amino acids. Looked up from germline, CDR1 is KGHSH and CDR2 is LQKENI. In the authors' methods: Nucleated cell counts were estimated from reference gene primer amplification. TCRdb's copy holds only in-frame clones and misses some; the assay was immunoSEQ multiplex PCR. D and trimming were read from the DNA, whereas the V and J calls and clone size are those reported in that table. The profile covers around 260,000 clones, with about four fifths appearing a single time and roughly 9.4% taken by the ten largest.

The chain joins TRBV18 to TRBJ1-5; 7 positions match TRBD1. The specimen sequenced was peripheral blood. The clonotype was recovered from a woman aged 45-59 years who had recovered from COVID-19. For the CDR3, the DNA is TGTGCCAGCTCATCCGGGGCAGGGGGACACCAACAGCCCCAGCATTTT. This codes for CASSSGAGGHQQPQHF.